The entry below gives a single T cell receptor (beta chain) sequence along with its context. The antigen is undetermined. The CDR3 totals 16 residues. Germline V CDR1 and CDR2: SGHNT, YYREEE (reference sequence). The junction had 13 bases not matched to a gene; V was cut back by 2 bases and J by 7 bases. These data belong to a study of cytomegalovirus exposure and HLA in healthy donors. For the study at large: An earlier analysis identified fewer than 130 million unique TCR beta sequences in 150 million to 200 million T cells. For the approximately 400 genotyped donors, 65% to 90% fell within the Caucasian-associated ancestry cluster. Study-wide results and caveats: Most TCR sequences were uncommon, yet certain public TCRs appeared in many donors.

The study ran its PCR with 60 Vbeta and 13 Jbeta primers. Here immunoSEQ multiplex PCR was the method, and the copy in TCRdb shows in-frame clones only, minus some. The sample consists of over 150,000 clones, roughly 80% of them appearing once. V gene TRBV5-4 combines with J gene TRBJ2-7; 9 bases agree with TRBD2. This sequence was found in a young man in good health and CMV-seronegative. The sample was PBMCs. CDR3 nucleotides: TGTGCCAGCAGCTTAGGATTAGCGGGGGCCTCGATTGAGCAGTACTTC. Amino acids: CASSLGLAGASIEQYF.